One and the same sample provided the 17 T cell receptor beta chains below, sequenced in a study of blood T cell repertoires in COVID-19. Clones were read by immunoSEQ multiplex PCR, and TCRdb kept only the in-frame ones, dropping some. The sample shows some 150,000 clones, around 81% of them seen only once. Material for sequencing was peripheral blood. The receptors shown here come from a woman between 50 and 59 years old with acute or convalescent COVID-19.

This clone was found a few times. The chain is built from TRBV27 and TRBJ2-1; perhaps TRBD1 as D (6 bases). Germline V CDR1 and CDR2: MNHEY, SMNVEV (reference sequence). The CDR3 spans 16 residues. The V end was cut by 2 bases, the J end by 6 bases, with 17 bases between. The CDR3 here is CASSLAGTSFSNEQFF. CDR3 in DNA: TGTGCCAGCAGTTTAGCCGGGACATCCTTCTCCAATGAGCAGTTCTTC.

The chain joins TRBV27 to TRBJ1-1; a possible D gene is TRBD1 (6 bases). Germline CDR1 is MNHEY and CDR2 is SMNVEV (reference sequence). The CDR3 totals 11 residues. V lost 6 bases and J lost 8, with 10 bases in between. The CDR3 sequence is CASRPTGEAFF. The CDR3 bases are TGTGCCAGCAGACCTACAGGGGAAGCTTTCTTT.

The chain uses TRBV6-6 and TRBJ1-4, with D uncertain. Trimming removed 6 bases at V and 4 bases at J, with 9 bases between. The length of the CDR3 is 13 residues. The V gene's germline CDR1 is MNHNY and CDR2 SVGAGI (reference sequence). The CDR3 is CASRSTDNEKLFF. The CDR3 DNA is TGTGCCAGCAGGTCGACTGATAATGAAAAACTGTTTTTT.

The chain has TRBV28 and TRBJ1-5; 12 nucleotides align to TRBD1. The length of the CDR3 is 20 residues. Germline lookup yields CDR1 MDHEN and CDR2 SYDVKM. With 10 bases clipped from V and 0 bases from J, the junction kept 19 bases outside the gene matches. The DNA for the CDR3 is TGTGCCACAACATCACCGCGACGGGACAGGGGGCTATATAGCAATCAGCCCCAGCATTTT. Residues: CATTSPRRDRGLYSNQPQHF. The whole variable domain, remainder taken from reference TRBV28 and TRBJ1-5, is DVKVTQSSRYLVKRTGEKVFLECVQDMDHENMFWYRQDPGLGLRLIYFSYDVKMKEKGDIPEGYSVSREKKERFSLILESASTNQTSMYLCATTSPRRDRGLYSNQPQHFGDGTRLSIL.

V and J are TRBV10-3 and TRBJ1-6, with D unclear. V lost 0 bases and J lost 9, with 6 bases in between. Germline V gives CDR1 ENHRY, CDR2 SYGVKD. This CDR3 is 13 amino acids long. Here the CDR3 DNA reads TGTGCCATCAGTGAGTCTGGCCCTTCACCCCTCCACTTT. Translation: CAISESGPSPLHF.

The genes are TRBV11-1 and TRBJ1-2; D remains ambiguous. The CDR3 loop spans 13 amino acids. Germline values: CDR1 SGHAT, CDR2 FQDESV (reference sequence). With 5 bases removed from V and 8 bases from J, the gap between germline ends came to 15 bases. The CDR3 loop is CASSKADLRGYTF. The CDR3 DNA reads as TGTGCCAGCAGCAAAGCGGACCTAAGGGGCTACACCTTC.

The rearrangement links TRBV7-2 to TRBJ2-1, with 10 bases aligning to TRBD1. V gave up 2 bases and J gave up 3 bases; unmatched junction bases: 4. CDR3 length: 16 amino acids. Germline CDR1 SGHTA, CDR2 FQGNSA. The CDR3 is CASSLRGQGVYNEQFF. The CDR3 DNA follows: TGTGCCAGCAGCTTAAGAGGACAGGGGGTCTACAATGAGCAGTTCTTC.

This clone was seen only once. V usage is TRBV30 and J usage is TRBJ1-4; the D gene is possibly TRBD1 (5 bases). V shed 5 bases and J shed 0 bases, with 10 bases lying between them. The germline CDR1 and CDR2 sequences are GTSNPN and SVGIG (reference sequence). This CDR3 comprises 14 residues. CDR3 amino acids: CAWGAVATNEKLFF. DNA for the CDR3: TGTGCCTGGGGGGCTGTTGCAACTAATGAAAAACTGTTTTTT. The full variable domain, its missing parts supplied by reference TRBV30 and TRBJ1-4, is SQTIHQWPATLVQPVGSPLSLECTVEGTSNPNLYWYRQAAGRGLQLLFYSVGIGQISSEVPQNLSASRPQDRQFILSSKKLLLSDSGFYLCAWGAVATNEKLFFGSGTQLSVL.

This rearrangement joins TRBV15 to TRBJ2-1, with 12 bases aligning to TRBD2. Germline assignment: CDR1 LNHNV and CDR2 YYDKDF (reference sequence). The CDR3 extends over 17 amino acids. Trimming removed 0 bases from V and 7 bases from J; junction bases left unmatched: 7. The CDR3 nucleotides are TGTGCCACCAGCAGAGATCCGGGACTAGCGGGTGCGAATGAGCAGTTCTTC. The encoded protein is CATSRDPGLAGANEQFF.

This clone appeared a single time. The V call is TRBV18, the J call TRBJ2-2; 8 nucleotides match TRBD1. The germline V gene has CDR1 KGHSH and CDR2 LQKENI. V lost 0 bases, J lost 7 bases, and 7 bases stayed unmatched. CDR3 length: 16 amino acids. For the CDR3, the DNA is TGTGCCAGCTCACCACCTCTGGGGACAGGTCACGGGGAGCTGTTTTTT. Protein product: CASSPPLGTGHGELFF.

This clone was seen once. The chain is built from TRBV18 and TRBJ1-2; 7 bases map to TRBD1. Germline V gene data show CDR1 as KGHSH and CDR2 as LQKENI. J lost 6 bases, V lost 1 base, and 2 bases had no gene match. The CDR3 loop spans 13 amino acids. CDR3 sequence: CASSPRQGDGYTF. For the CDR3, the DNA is TGTGCCAGCTCACCACGACAGGGAGATGGCTACACCTTC.

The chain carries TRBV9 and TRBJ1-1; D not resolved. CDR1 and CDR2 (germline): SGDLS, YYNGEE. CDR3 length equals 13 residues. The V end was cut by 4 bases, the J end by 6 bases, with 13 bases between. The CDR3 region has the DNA TGTGCCAGCAGCCTAACCGGGGTGGCTGAAGCTTTCTTT. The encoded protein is CASSLTGVAEAFF.

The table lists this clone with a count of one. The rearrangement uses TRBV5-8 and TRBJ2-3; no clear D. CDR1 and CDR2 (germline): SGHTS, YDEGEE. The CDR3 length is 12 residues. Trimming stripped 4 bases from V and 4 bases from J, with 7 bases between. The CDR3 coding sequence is TGTGCCAGCAGCGTTAGAGCAGATACGCAGTATTTT. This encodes CASSVRADTQYF.

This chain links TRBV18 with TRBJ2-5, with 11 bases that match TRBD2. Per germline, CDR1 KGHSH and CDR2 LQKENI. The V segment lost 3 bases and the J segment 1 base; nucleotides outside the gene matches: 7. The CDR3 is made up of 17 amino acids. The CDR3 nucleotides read TGTGCCAGCTCACCGGGCCTTAGCGGGGGGGCCCAAGAGACCCAGTACTTC. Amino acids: CASSPGLSGGAQETQYF.

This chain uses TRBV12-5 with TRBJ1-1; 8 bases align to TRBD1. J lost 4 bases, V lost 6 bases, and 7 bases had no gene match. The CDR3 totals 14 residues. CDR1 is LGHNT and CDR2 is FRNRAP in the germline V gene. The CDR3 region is CASGLQGAGTEAFF. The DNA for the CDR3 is TGTGCTAGTGGCTTGCAGGGGGCCGGCACTGAAGCTTTCTTT.

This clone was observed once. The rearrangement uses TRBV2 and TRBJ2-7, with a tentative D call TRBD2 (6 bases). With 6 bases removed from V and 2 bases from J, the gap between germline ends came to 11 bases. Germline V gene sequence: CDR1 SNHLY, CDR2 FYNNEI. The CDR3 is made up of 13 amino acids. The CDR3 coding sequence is TGTGCCAGCAGGCGGGGCGAGACCTACGAGCAGTACTTC. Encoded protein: CASRRGETYEQYF.

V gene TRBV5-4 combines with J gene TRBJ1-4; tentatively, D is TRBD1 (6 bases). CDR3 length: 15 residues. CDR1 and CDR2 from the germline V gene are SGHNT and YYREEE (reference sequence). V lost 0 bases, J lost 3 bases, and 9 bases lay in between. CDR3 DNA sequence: TGTGCCAGCAGCTTGGGGGGACAAGCTAATGAAAAACTGTTTTTT. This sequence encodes CASSLGGQANEKLFF.